This T cell receptor (beta chain) originates from a study of Ad26.COV2.S vaccination and SARS-CoV-2 variants. At the level of the study: This donor came from the COV1001 trial of Ad26.COV2.S.

Study-wide results and limits: Across vaccine and placebo recipients, the breadth of non-spike TCRs was similar.

Method: immunoSEQ multiplex PCR; TCRdb's copy keeps in-frame clones and lacks some. The sample has some 340,000 clones; more than 70% are singletons. Treatment: 19 received Ad26.COV2.S at low or high dose, single or two shots; 5 received placebo; per-sample allocation not given. Collection of the samples took place on day 63 after the first injection of vaccine or placebo. Expression of Wuhan-strain SARS-CoV-2 spike came from the Ad26 vector that formed the vaccine. The CDR3 extends over 15 amino acids. V gave up 3 bases and J gave up 3 bases; unmatched junction bases: 5. Looked up from germline, CDR1 is SGHTA and CDR2 is FQGNSA. A note on this clone: Its antigen is not known.

Specimen: peripheral blood, collected in a trial of Ad26.COV2.S vaccine versus placebo. The rearrangement links TRBV7-2 to TRBJ1-1, with TRBD1 matching 9 bases. This TCR was sampled from a person aged 18-65 years who received the Ad26.COV2.S COVID-19 vaccine or a placebo. This CDR3 reads CASSFPTGGYTEAFF. CDR3 in DNA: TGTGCCAGCAGCTTCCCCACAGGGGGCTACACTGAAGCTTTCTTT.